What follows are 8 T cell receptor beta chains derived from one specimen sequenced in a study of T cell changes during pregnancy in multiple sclerosis. TCRdb's table, derived via immunoSEQ multiplex PCR, lists solely in-frame clones and lacks some. The data hold around 68,000 clones, with over 75% observed a single time. This sample comprised peripheral blood, obtained in the third trimester of pregnancy. These receptors all stem from a female donor with multiple sclerosis, enrolled in a pregnancy study.

The J gene is TRBJ2-1, the V gene TRBV30, with 7 bases aligning to TRBD2. Germline values: CDR1 GTSNPN, CDR2 SVGIG (reference sequence). With 4 bases clipped from V and 9 bases from J, the junction kept 9 bases outside the gene matches. This CDR3 spans 13 amino acids. The CDR3 reads CAWTLANNGEQFF. CDR3 DNA sequence: TGTGCCTGGACACTAGCGAATAATGGTGAGCAGTTCTTC. Full variable domain (remainder filled in from reference TRBV30 and TRBJ2-1): SQTIHQWPATLVQPVGSPLSLECTVEGTSNPNLYWYRQAAGRGLQLLFYSVGIGQISSEVPQNLSASRPQDRQFILSSKKLLLSDSGFYLCAWTLANNGEQFFGPGTRLTVL.

The V gene is TRBV10-3, the J gene TRBJ1-1; D call uncertain. Per germline, CDR1 ENHRY and CDR2 SYGVKD. The length of the CDR3 is 13 residues. Trimming shortened V by 3 bases and J by 3 bases, and 8 bases separated the two germline ends. The CDR3 spells CAISEVGDTEAFF. Written as DNA, the CDR3 is TGTGCCATCAGTGAAGTAGGAGACACTGAAGCTTTCTTT.

A single count supports this clone. V usage is TRBV27 and J usage is TRBJ1-6, with D perhaps matching TRBD1 (5 bases). The CDR3 runs 16 residues. V lost 3 bases and J lost 4, with 13 bases in between. Germline V gives CDR1 MNHEY, CDR2 SMNVEV (reference sequence). The CDR3 is CASSLTAGRYNSPLHF. In DNA form, the CDR3 reads TGTGCCAGCAGTTTGACAGCTGGGCGTTATAATTCACCCCTCCACTTT.

This clone appeared a single time. The V gene is TRBV6-5, the J gene TRBJ1-6, with 10 bases identical to TRBD1. Germline V gives CDR1 MNHEY, CDR2 SVGAGI. The J segment lost 8 bases and the V segment lost 5 bases, leaving 6 bases of the junction unmatched. This CDR3 spans 15 amino acids. CDR3 in amino acids: CASSRGTGDYSPLHF. In DNA, the CDR3 is TGTGCCAGCAGTCGCGGGACAGGGGATTATTCACCCCTCCACTTT.

The chain uses TRBV7-9 and TRBJ2-6; tentatively, D is TRBD1 (7 bases). The CDR3 is 16 residues long. CDR1 is SEHNR and CDR2 is FQNEAQ in the germline V gene (reference sequence). V was clipped by 1 base and J by 4 bases, with 11 bases between them. The CDR3 DNA sequence: TGTGCCAGCAGCTTAGTGGAGGGGGCCGGGGCCAACGTCCTGACTTTC. Translation gives CASSLVEGAGANVLTF.

The rearrangement joins TRBV6-5 to TRBJ2-7; weak D call: TRBD1 (6 bases). Germline assignment: CDR1 MNHEY and CDR2 SVGAGI. Trimming took off 6 bases at V and 7 bases at J, with 22 bases between the two ends. CDR3 size: 15 residues. CDR3 amino acids: CASSPGTPSGREQYF. In nucleotides, the CDR3 is TGTGCCAGCAGCCCGGGGACACCCTCGGGGCGAGAGCAGTACTTC.

V gene TRBV7-2 combines with J gene TRBJ1-2; D may be TRBD1 (5 bases). The CDR3 contains 14 residues. CDR1 is SGHTA and CDR2 is FQGNSA in the germline V gene. V was shortened by 4 bases and J by 7 bases, with 16 bases between the two germline ends. CDR3 coding DNA: TGTGCCAGCAGCTCCAGACAGACCCTCCTTGGCTACACCTTC. This gives the protein CASSSRQTLLGYTF.

The V and J genes are TRBV19 and TRBJ2-1, with TRBD2 matching over 7 bases. V was pared by 2 bases and J by 7 bases, with 5 bases of the junction left unmatched. The CDR3 sequence is 14 residues long. Germline CDR1 is LNHDA and CDR2 is SQIVND (reference sequence). CDR3 amino acids: CASSIRAGRNEQFF. CDR3 bases: TGTGCCAGTAGTATAAGGGCCGGGAGGAATGAGCAGTTCTTC. Together with reference TRBV19 and TRBJ2-1, the CDR3 gives the full variable domain: DGGITQSPKYLFRKEGQNVTLSCEQNLNHDAMYWYRQDPGQGLRLIYYSQIVNDFQKGDIAEGYSVSREKKESFPLTVTSAQKNPTAFYLCASSIRAGRNEQFFGPGTRLTVL.